A selection of T cell receptor beta chains follows, all from one sample in a study of blood T cell repertoires in COVID-19. The method was immunoSEQ multiplex PCR; TCRdb's version includes in-frame clones alone and lacks a portion of them. The sample lists about 61,000 clones, more than 70% seen once, with about 21% in the top ten. The sequenced sample was peripheral blood. The receptor set was obtained from a woman aged 45-65 years with active or convalescent COVID-19. CDR3s include the opening cysteine and the closing phenylalanine or tryptophan. The D gene is left open where the match is weak. For some rows the clone size is stated as once, few or many, or as a class when expanded; others skip it.

TRBJ2-5 NA NA TRBV19 CASSNVVQETQYF TGTGCCAGTAGTAACGTAGTCCAAGAGACCCAGTACTTC
TRBJ2-1 NA TRBD2 TRBV5-4 CASSLGGTSGPYNEQFF TGTGCCAGCAGCTTGGGAGGGACTAGCGGTCCTTACAATGAGCAGTTCTTC
TRBJ2-1 NA TRBD1 TRBV7-6 CASSSGYTGEGGYNEQFF TGTGCCAGCAGCTCCGGATACACAGGGGAAGGTGGCTACAATGAGCAGTTCTTC
TRBJ2-1 NA NA TRBV11-3 CASSPQGGIGAYNEQFF TGTGCCAGCAGCCCCCAGGGCGGGATAGGAGCGTACAATGAGCAGTTCTTC
TRBJ2-7 NA TRBD1 TRBV5-4 CASSWDSGYEQYF TGTGCCAGCAGCTGGGACAGTGGCTACGAGCAGTACTTC
TRBJ2-1 NA TRBD1 TRBV19 CASSGQGYSYNEQFF TGTGCCAGTAGCGGACAGGGCTATTCCTACAATGAGCAGTTCTTC
TRBJ1-2 NA NA TRBV10-3 CAISEPEDYGYTF TGTGCCATCAGTGAGCCGGAGGACTATGGCTACACCTTC
TRBJ1-2 once TRBD1 TRBV7-2 CASSSKGQGFYGYTF TGTGCCAGCAGCTCCAAAGGACAGGGGTTCTATGGCTACACCTTC
TRBJ1-5 once TRBD1 TRBV4-2 CASSQVTGVSNQPQHF TGTGCCAGCAGCCAAGTAACAGGGGTCAGCAATCAGCCCCAGCATTTT
TRBJ2-3 NA TRBD1 TRBV27 CASSLFKGGGLLDTQYF TGTGCCAGCAGTTTATTCAAAGGGGGCGGTCTCTTAGATACGCAGTATTTT
TRBJ2-1 NA NA TRBV27 CASSSWGGRLDEQFF TGTGCCAGCAGTTCCTGGGGGGGGCGATTGGATGAGCAGTTCTTC
TRBJ2-5 NA TRBD2 TRBV29-1 CSVDGASGSRQETQYF TGCAGCGTTGACGGAGCTAGCGGGAGCCGGCAAGAGACCCAGTACTTC
TRBJ2-4 NA TRBD1 TRBV7-3 CASSSDRAPNIQYF TGTGCCAGCAGCTCCGACAGGGCCCCAAACATTCAGTACTTC
TRBJ2-5 NA NA TRBV12-3/TRBV12-4 CASSPAGTQYF TGTGCCAGCAGCCCAGCAGGGACCCAGTACTTC
TRBJ2-1 once TRBD2 TRBV10-2 CASRVPGTSGSNEQFF TGCGCCAGCAGAGTTCCCGGGACTAGCGGGAGCAATGAGCAGTTCTTC
TRBJ2-5 NA TRBD1 TRBV25-1 CASSDRTGAETQYF TGTGCCAGCAGTGATAGAACAGGGGCAGAGACCCAGTACTTC
TRBJ2-7 NA TRBD2 TRBV13 CASSTRLAGAYEQYF TGTGCCAGCAGCACCCGACTAGCGGGAGCTTATGAGCAGTACTTC
TRBJ1-1 once TRBD1 TRBV2 CASRWTGEMGEAFF TGTGCCAGCAGATGGACAGGGGAAATGGGTGAAGCTTTCTTT
TRBJ1-1 NA NA TRBV7-6 CASSLSAGVTEAFF TGTGCCAGCAGCTTATCGGCAGGGGTCACTGAAGCTTTCTTT
TRBJ1-1 NA NA TRBV3-1/TRBV3-2 CASSWTNRENTEAFF TGTGCCAGCAGCTGGACGAACAGGGAGAACACTGAAGCTTTCTTT
TRBJ2-1 NA NA TRBV9 CASTPPPSDYNEQFF TGTGCCAGCACCCCTCCCCCCAGCGACTACAATGAGCAGTTCTTC
TRBJ2-1 NA NA TRBV9 CASSVGGLEVEQFF TGTGCCAGCAGCGTGGGTGGACTTGAAGTTGAGCAGTTCTTC
TRBJ1-5 NA NA TRBV11-2 CASSPGYNQPQHF TGTGCCAGCAGCCCAGGGTACAATCAGCCCCAGCATTTT
TRBJ2-1 NA TRBD2 TRBV7-6 CASSYRLAGYNEQFF TGTGCCAGCAGCTACCGACTAGCGGGTTACAATGAGCAGTTCTTC
TRBJ2-1 NA TRBD2 TRBV28 CASSLSSGVGQEQFF TGTGCCAGCAGTTTAAGTAGCGGGGTTGGCCAGGAGCAGTTCTTC
TRBJ2-1 NA TRBD2 TRBV7-3 CASSLGVAGVDEQFF TGTGCCAGCAGCTTAGGAGTAGCGGGAGTGGATGAGCAGTTCTTC
TRBJ2-3 NA TRBD2 TRBV18 CASSRTSGDTDTQYF TGTGCCAGCTCACGGACTAGCGGGGACACAGATACGCAGTATTTT
TRBJ2-5 NA NA TRBV9 CASSADVRHGTQYF TGTGCCAGCAGCGCAGACGTGAGGCATGGGACCCAGTACTTC
TRBJ2-7 once TRBD2 TRBV12-3/TRBV12-4 CASSWDYLSEQYF TGTGCCAGCAGTTGGGACTATCTGAGCGAGCAGTACTTC
TRBJ1-3 NA TRBD1 TRBV27 CASSLTQTGKGTAGNTIYF TGTGCCAGCAGTTTAACTCAGACAGGGAAGGGGACGGCTGGAAACACCATATATTTT
TRBJ2-3 NA NA TRBV9 CASSVRRDGGTDTQYF TGTGCCAGCAGCGTCCGGCGGGATGGGGGCACAGATACGCAGTATTTT
TRBJ2-5 NA NA TRBV9 CASSVAVGAGQETQYF TGTGCCAGCAGCGTAGCGGTGGGTGCGGGTCAAGAGACCCAGTACTTC
TRBJ2-1 few TRBD1 TRBV7-9 CASRGTGADNEQFF TGTGCCAGCAGGGGGACAGGGGCCGACAATGAGCAGTTCTTC
TRBJ2-1 NA TRBD2 TRBV6-5 CASGALAAYNEQFF TGTGCCAGCGGGGCTCTAGCGGCCTACAATGAGCAGTTCTTC
TRBJ2-1 NA NA TRBV5-4 CASSLPGSNEQFF TGTGCCAGCAGCTTGCCCGGGAGCAATGAGCAGTTCTTC
TRBJ1-3 NA TRBD1 TRBV6-5 CASSLGQGISGNTIYF TGTGCCAGCAGTTTGGGACAGGGAATTTCTGGAAACACCATATATTTT
TRBJ2-2 NA TRBD2 TRBV6-1 CASSEALLRTSNTGELFF TGTGCCAGCAGTGAAGCGCTTCTTCGGACTAGTAACACCGGGGAGCTGTTTTTT
TRBJ1-1 NA NA TRBV7-8 CASSITQNTEAFF TGTGCCAGCAGCATAACACAGAACACTGAAGCTTTCTTT
TRBJ2-7 NA NA TRBV21-1 CASSRGGAYEQYF TGTGCCAGCAGCCGTGGTGGAGCCTACGAGCAGTACTTC
TRBJ1-2 NA TRBD1 TRBV7-9 CASSPGQLYGYTF TGTGCCAGCAGCCCGGGACAGCTCTATGGCTACACCTTC
TRBJ2-3 NA TRBD2 TRBV12-5 CASGKSGTSTDTQYF TGTGCTAGTGGAAAAAGCGGGACTAGCACAGATACGCAGTATTTT
TRBJ2-7 NA NA TRBV10-3 CAISDRLAPEQYF TGTGCCATCAGTGATAGGTTAGCGCCTGAGCAGTACTTC
TRBJ2-2 NA NA TRBV12-3/TRBV12-4 CASSVLNTGELFF TGTGCCAGCAGTGTACTGAACACCGGGGAGCTGTTTTTT
TRBJ1-2 NA TRBD1 TRBV6-5 CASSQIRDRVSGYTF TGTGCCAGCAGTCAAATCCGGGACAGGGTATCTGGCTACACCTTC
TRBJ2-7 NA TRBD1 TRBV27 CASSRQGESYEQYF TGTGCCAGCAGTAGACAGGGGGAGTCCTACGAGCAGTACTTC
TRBJ1-6 NA NA TRBV30 CAWSVQDNSPLHF TGTGCCTGGAGTGTACAGGATAATTCACCCCTCCACTTT
TRBJ2-3 NA TRBD1 TRBV18 CASSLQGQTDTQYF TGTGCCAGCTCACTACAGGGGCAAACAGATACGCAGTATTTT